The clone carrying this T cell receptor (beta chain) turned up a few times. Method: immunoSEQ multiplex PCR; TCRdb's copy keeps in-frame clones and lacks some. Of roughly 59,000 clones in the sample, approximately 65% were seen once. This entry comes from a study of radiotherapy plus CTLA-4 blockade in lung cancer. About the research overall: There were objective responses in over 15% of patients, and about 31% had disease control.

The sequences come from peripheral blood, collected from a patient treated with radiotherapy plus ipilimumab. This TCR was sampled from a human donor with non-small cell lung cancer whose response to radiotherapy plus ipilimumab could not be evaluated.

The CDR3 bases are TGTGCCAGCAGTTTAACCGTCGGGGGGGCCCAGAAGGAGGAGACCCAGTACTTC. Protein product: CASSLTVGGAQKEETQYF. The J gene is TRBJ2-5, the V gene TRBV27; 8 positions match TRBD2. The CDR3 has 18 residues. The germline gives CDR1 MNHEY, CDR2 SMNVEV (reference sequence). J lost 5 bases, V lost 2 bases, and 16 bases had no gene match.